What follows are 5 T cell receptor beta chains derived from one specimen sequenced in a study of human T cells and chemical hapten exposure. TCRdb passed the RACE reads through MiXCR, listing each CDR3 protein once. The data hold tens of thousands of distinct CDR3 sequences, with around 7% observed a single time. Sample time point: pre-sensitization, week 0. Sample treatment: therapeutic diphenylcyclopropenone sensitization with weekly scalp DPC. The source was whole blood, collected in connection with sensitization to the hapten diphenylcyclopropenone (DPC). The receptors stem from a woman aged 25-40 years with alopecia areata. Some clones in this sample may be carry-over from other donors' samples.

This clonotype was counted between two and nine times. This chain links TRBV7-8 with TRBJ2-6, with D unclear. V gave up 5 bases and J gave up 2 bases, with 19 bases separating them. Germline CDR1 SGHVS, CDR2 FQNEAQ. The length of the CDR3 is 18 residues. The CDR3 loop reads CASSRPLMGNTGANVLTF. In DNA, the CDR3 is TGTGCCAGCAGCCGACCCCTCATGGGGAACACTGGGGCCAACGTCCTGACTTTC.

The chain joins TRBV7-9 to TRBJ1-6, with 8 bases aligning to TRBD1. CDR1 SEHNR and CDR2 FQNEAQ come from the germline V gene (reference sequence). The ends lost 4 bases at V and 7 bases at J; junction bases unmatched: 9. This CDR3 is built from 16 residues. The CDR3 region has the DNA TGTGCCAGCAGCTCCCCGTCGGGACAGGAAAATTCACCCCTCCACTTT. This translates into CASSSPSGQENSPLHF.

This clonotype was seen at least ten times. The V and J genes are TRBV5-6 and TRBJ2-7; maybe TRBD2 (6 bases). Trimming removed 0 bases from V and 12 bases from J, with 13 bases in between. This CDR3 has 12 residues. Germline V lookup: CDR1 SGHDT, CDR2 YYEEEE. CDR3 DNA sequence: TGTGCCAGCAGCTTGGATCGGGGGATGCCGTACTTC. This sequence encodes CASSLDRGMPYF.

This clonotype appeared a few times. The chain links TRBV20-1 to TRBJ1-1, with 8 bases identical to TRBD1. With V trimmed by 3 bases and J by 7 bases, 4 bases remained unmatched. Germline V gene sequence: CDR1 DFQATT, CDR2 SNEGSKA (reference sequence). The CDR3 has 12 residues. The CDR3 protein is CSARTGVGEAFF. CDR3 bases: TGCAGTGCTAGGACAGGGGTTGGTGAAGCTTTCTTT.

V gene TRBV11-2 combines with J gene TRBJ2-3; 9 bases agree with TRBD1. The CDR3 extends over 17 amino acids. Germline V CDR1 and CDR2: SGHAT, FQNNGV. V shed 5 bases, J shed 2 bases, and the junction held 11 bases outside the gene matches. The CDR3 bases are TGTGCCAGCAGCAACACCAGGACAGGGGCTAACACAGATACGCAGTATTTT. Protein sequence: CASSNTRTGANTDTQYF. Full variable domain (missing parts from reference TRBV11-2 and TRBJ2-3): EAGVAQSPRYKIIEKRQSVAFWCNPISGHATLYWYQQILGQGPKLLIQFQNNGVVDDSQLPKDRFSAERLKGVDSTLKIQPAKLEDSAVYLCASSNTRTGANTDTQYFGPGTRLTVL.